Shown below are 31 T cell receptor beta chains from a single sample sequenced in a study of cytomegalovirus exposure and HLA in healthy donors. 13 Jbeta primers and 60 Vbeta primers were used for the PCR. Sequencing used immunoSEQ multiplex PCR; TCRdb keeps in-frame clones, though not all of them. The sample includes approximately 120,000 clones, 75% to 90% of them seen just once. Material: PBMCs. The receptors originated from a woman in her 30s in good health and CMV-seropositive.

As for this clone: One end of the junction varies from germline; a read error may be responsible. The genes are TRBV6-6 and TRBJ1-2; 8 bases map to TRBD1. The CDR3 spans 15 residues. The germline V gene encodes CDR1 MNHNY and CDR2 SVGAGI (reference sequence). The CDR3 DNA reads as TGTGCCAGCAGAACTAGACAGGGGACGACCTATGGCTACCCCTTC. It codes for CASRTRQGTTYGYPF.

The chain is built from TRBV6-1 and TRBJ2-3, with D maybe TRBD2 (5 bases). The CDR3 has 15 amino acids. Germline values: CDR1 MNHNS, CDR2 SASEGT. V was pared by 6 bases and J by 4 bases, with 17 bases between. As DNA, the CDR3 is TGTGCCAGCAGCTCTCTCTCGGGGATTCCAGATACGCAGTATTTT. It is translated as CASSSLSGIPDTQYF.

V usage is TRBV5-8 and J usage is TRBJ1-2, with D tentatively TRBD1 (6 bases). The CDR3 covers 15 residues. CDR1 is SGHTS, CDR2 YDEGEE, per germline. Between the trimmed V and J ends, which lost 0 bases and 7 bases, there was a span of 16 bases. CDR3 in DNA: TGTGCCAGCAGCTTGGTTCCGCCAGGGGATGTTGGCTACACCTTC. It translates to CASSLVPPGDVGYTF.

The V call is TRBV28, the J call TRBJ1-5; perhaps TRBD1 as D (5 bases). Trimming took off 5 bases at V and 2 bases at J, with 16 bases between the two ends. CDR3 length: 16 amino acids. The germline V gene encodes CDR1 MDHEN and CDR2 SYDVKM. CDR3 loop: CASSPRQSVGNQPQHF. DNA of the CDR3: TGTGCCAGCAGTCCCCGACAGAGTGTCGGCAATCAGCCCCAGCATTTT.

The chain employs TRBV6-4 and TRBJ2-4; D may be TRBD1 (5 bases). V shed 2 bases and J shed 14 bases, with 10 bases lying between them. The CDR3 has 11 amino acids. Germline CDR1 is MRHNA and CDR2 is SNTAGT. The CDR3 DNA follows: TGTGCCAGCAGTGACAGGGGCGAGGAGTACTTC. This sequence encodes CASSDRGEEYF.

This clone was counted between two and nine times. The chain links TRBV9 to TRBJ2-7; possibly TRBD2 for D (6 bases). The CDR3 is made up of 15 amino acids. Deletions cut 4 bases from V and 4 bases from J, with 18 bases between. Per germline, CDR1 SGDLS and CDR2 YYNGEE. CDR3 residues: CASSLGGADQYEQYF. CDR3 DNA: TGTGCCAGCAGCCTGGGGGGAGCGGACCAGTACGAGCAGTACTTC. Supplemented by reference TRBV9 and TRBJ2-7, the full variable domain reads DSGVTQTPKHLITATGQRVTLRCSPRSGDLSVYWYQQSLDQGLQFLIQYYNGEERAKGNILERFSAQQFPDLHSELNLSSLELGDSALYFCASSLGGADQYEQYFGPGTRLTVT.

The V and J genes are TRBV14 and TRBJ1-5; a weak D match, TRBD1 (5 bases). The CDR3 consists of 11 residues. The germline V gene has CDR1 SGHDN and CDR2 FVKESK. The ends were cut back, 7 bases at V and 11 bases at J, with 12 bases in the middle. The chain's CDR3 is CASTSGGSQHF. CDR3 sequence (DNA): TGTGCCAGCACCTCGGGGGGGTCCCAGCATTTT.

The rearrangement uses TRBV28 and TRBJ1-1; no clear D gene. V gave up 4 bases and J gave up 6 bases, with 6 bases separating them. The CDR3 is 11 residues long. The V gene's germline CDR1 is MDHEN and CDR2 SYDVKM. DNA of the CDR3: TGTGCCAGCAGTTCAGGATCTGAAGCTTTCTTT. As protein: CASSSGSEAFF. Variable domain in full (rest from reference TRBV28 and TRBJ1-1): DVKVTQSSRYLVKRTGEKVFLECVQDMDHENMFWYRQDPGLGLRLIYFSYDVKMKEKGDIPEGYSVSREKKERFSLILESASTNQTSMYLCASSSGSEAFFGQGTRLTVV.

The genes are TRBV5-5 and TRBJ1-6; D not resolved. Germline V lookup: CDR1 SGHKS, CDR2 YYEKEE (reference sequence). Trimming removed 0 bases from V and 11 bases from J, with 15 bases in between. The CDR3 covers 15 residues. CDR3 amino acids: CASSLGAPTGTPLHF. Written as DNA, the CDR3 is TGTGCCAGCAGCTTGGGGGCCCCGACGGGGACACCCCTCCACTTT.

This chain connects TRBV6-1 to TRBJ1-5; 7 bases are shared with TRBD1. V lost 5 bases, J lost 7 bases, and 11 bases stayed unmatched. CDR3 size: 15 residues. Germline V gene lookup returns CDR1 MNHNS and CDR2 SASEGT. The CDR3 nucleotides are TGTGCCAGCAGTCCCATGGACAGGTTCGGCCAGCCCCAGCATTTT. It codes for CASSPMDRFGQPQHF.

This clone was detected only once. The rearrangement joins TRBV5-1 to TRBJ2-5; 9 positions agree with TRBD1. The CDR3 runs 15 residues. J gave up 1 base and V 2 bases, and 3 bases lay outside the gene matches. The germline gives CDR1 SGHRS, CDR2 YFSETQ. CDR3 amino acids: CASSFGTGSQETQYF. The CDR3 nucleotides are TGCGCCAGCAGCTTCGGGACAGGGTCCCAAGAGACCCAGTACTTC.

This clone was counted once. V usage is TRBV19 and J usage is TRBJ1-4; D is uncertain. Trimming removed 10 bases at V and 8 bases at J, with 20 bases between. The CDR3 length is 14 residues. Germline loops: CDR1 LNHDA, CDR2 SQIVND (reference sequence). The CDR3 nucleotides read TGTGCCACCCCGACATTGGTGCTGAGAGAAAAACTGTTTTTT. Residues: CATPTLVLREKLFF. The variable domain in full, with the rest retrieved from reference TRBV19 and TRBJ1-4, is DGGITQSPKYLFRKEGQNVTLSCEQNLNHDAMYWYRQDPGQGLRLIYYSQIVNDFQKGDIAEGYSVSREKKESFPLTVTSAQKNPTAFYLCATPTLVLREKLFFGSGTQLSVL.

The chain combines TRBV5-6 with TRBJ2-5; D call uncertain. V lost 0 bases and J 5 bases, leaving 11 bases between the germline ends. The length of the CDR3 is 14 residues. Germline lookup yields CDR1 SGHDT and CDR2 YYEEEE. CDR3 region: CASSLALVVETQYF. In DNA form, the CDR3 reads TGTGCCAGCAGCTTGGCCCTCGTCGTTGAGACCCAGTACTTC.

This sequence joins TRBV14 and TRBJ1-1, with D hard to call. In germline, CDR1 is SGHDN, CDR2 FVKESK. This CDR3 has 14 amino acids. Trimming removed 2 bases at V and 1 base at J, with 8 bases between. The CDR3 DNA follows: TGTGCCAGCAGCCAACGTTCGGGGAACACTGAAGCTTTCTTT. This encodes CASSQRSGNTEAFF.

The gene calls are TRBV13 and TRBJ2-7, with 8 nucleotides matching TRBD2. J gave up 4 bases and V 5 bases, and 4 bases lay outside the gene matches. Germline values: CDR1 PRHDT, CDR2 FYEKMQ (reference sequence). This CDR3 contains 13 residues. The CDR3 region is CASSSGGAYEQYF. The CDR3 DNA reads TGTGCCAGCAGCAGCGGGGGAGCATACGAGCAGTACTTC.

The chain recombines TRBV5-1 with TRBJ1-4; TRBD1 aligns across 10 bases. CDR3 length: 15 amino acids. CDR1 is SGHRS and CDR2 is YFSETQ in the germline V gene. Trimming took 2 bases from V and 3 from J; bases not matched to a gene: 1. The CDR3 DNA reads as TGCGCCAGCAGCTTTGGGACAGGGGCTAATGAAAAACTGTTTTTT. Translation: CASSFGTGANEKLFF.

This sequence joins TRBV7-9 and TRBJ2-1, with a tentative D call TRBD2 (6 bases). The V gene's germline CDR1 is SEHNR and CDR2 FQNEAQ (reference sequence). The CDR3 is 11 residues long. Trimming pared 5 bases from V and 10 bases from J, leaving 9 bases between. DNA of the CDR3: TGTGCCAGCAGCCCCGGAGGGGAGCAGTTCTTC. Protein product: CASSPGGEQFF.

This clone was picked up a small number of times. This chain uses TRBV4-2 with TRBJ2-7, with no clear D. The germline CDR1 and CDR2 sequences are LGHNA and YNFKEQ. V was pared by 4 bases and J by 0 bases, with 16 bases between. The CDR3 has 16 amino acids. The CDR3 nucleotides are TGTGCCAGCAGCCCAACGCCAGGCGATAGCTCCTACGAGCAGTACTTC. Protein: CASSPTPGDSSYEQYF.

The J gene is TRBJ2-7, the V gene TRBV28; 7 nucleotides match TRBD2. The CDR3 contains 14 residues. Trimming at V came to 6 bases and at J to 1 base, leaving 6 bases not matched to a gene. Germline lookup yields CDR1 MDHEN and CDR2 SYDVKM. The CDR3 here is CASRIGEGSYEQYF. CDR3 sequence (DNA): TGTGCCAGCAGGATCGGGGAGGGGTCCTACGAGCAGTACTTC.

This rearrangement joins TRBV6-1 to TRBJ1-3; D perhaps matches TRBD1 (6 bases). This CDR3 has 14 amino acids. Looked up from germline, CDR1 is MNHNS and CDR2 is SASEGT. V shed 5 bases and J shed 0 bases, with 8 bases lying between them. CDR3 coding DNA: TGTGCCAGCAGTCAGGGGATCTCTGGAAACACCATATATTTT. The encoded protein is CASSQGISGNTIYF.

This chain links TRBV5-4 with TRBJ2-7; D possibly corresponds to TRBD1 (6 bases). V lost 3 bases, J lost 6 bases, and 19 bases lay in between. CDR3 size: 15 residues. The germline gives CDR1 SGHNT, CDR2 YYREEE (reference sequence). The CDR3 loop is CASSSKGGQAGEQYF. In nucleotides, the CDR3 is TGTGCCAGCAGCTCCAAAGGGGGTCAAGCAGGCGAGCAGTACTTC.

CDR3 residues: CASSLGAGSSYNEQFF. The CDR3 region has the DNA TGCGCCAGCAGCTTAGGAGCGGGGTCGTCCTACAATGAGCAGTTCTTC. The V call is TRBV5-1, the J call TRBJ2-1, with 7 bases matching TRBD2. In germline, CDR1 is SGHRS, CDR2 YFSETQ. CDR3 size: 16 residues. Trimming at V came to 2 bases and at J to 1 base, leaving 6 bases not matched to a gene.

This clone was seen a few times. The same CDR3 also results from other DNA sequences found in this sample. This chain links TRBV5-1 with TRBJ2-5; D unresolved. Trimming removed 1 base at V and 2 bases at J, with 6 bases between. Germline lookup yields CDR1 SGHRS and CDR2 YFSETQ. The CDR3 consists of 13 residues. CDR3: CASSLSTQETQYF. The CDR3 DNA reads TGCGCCAGCAGCTTGAGTACTCAAGAGACCCAGTACTTC.

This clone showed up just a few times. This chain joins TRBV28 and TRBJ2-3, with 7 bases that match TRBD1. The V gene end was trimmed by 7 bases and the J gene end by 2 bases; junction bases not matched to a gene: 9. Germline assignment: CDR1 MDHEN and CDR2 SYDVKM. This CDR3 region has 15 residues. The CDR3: CASTQGDGDTDTQYF. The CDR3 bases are TGTGCCAGCACCCAGGGGGACGGTGACACAGATACGCAGTATTTT.

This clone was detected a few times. CDR3 sequence: CASSYRDSYGYTF. Written as DNA, the CDR3 is TGTGCCAGCAGTTACAGGGACAGTTATGGCTACACCTTC. The chain employs TRBV5-4 and TRBJ1-2, with 7 bases identical to TRBD1. This CDR3 region has 13 residues. J was trimmed by 5 bases and V by 5 bases; bases with no gene match: 6. Germline assignment: CDR1 SGHNT and CDR2 YYREEE (reference sequence).

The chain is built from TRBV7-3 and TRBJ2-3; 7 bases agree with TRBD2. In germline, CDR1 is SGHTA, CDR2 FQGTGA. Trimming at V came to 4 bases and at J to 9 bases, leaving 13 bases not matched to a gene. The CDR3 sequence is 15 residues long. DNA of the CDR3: TGTGCCAGCAGCTCCACCGGGACTAAGTCTGAGACGCAGTATTTT. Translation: CASSSTGTKSETQYF.

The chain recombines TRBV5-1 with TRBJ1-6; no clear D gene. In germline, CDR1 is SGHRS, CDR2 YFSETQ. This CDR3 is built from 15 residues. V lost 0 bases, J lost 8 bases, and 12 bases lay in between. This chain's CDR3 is CASSLEVSTDSPLHF. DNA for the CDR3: TGCGCCAGCAGCTTGGAAGTGTCTACCGATTCACCCCTCCACTTT.

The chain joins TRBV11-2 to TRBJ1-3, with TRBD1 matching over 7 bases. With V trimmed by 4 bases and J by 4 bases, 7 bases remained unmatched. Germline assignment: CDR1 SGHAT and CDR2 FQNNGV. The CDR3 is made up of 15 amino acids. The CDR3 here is CASSSTTGAGNTIYF. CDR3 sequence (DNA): TGTGCCAGCAGCTCCACTACAGGGGCAGGAAACACCATATATTTT.

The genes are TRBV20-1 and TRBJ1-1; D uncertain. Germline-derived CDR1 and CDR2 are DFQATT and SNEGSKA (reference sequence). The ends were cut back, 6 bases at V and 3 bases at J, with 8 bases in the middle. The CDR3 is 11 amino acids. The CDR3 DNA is TGCAGTGCCCTCTACTACACTGAAGCTTTCTTT. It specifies CSALYYTEAFF.

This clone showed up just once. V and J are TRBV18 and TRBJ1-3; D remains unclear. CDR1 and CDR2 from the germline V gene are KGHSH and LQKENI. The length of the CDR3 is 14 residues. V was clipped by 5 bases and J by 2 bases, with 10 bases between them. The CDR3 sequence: CASSTGMTGNTIYF. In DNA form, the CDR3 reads TGTGCCAGCTCAACCGGGATGACTGGAAACACCATATATTTT.

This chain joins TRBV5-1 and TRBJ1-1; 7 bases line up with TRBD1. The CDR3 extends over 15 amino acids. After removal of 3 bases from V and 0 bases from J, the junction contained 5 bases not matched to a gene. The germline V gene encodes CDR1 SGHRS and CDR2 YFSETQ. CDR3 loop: CASSSDRPVNTEAFF. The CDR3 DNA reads TGCGCCAGCAGCTCGGACAGGCCTGTGAACACTGAAGCTTTCTTT.